This T cell receptor (beta chain) derives from a study of blood T cell repertoires in COVID-19. Per the germline V gene, CDR1 is KGHSH and CDR2 is LQKENI. With 3 bases removed from V and 0 bases from J, the gap between germline ends came to 12 bases. The CDR3 length is 16 residues. Sequencing used immunoSEQ multiplex PCR; TCRdb keeps in-frame clones, though not all of them. The profile covers 26,000 or so clones, with about 90% appearing a single time and under 3.5% taken by the ten largest. The V and J genes are TRBV18 and TRBJ1-5; perhaps TRBD1 as D (5 bases). The clonotype comes from a human donor in a cohort sampled during active COVID-19. Specimen: peripheral blood. CDR3 loop: CASSPLGVGSNQPQHF. CDR3 coding DNA: TGTGCCAGCTCACCCTTAGGGGTGGGTAGCAATCAGCCCCAGCATTTT.